Reported below is one TCR beta chain. Its antigen is currently not known. Qualities for individual bases were not recorded, and no much larger clone is one base off. V and J are trimmed by 6 bases and 3 bases, and the gene matches miss 12 bases of the junction. The germline V gene (reference sequence) provides CDR1 MNHEY and CDR2 SMNVEV. The CDR3, from cysteine to phenylalanine, totals 16 residues. Kept here is only the CDR3 DNA, which spans 48 bases and is read in frame from base 1. The library relied on the immunoSEQ multiplex PCR assay. The multiplex PCR relied on a mix of 60 forward primers for TCR Vbeta segments and 13 reverse primers for TCR Jbeta segments. A multiplex PCR assay on genomic DNA amplified the CDR3 region of rearranged TCR beta genes. Amplified TCR beta libraries were sequenced as 87-base-pair reads on the Illumina HiSeq System. The published analysis was carried out like this. Across the 500 to 850 repertoires, a later analysis counted 60 million to 90 million unique TCR beta chains, around 11 million of which were shared by at least two donors. To remove PCR and sequencing errors, raw reads were error-corrected and collapsed into unique sequences using a nearest-neighbor algorithm that merged closely related sequences. V, D and J gene segments were assigned by aligning CDR3 sequences to IMGT reference sequences. For a sequence to be retained, a match of at least six nucleotides to both a V gene segment and a J gene segment was required. Rearrangements were called productive when the CDR3 lacked stop codons and stayed in frame with V and J; all others were non-productive. Following IMGT convention, CDR3 was defined as the stretch from the second conserved V-encoded cysteine to the conserved J-encoded phenylalanine. Sequences without an unambiguous match to a single V gene segment were excluded from the earlier analysis of about 600 of the donors. In an earlier analysis of 450 to 700 of the donors, V segments were called functional above 56.7% productive rearrangements and were called segregating when the between-donor standard deviation exceeded 5%. A statistical classification framework was built for diagnosing cytomegalovirus status from the catalog of TCR beta chain sequences. In a later analysis, TCR nucleotide sequences were compared against IMGT/GENE-DB human TR gene sequences so that V and J genes could be assigned. Using the TCRdist pipeline, a later analysis assigned CDR3 sequences along with most-parsimonious VDJ recombination scenarios. In a later analysis, each TCR beta chain was defined by its CDR3 amino acid sequence together with its V-gene family, and reads without a unique V-gene family were excluded. To address suspected cross-contamination and a sequencing artifact, a later analysis removed 592 highly shared, low-generation-probability nucleotide sequences. For each public chain, a later analysis derived a clonal expansion index from normalized ranks of inferred template counts within each repertoire. A later analysis computed generation probabilities with a VDJ recombination model fitted to out-of-frame rearrangements, and checked the results against IGoR. In a later analysis, TCR-TCR, TCR-HLA and TCR-CMV co-occurrence was scored with hypergeometric tests, and a repertoire-size bias correction was applied to TCR pairs. In a later analysis, false discovery rates were estimated by permuting HLA or CMV assignments 20 times. A later analysis grouped co-occurring TCRs with DBSCAN, adding TCRdist sequence similarity when clustering within HLA-allele-positive subsets. Repertoires with fewer than 30,000 or more than 120,000 public chains were left out of co-occurrence clustering, as were a handful of repertoires with anomalous nucleotide sharing. TCRdb took over this immuneACCESS table, retaining in-frame rearrangements with V and J assigned. Such tables are incomplete; in checked studies, under half of the missing clones stem from an unresolved V gene, and the remainder is unexplained. D and trimming were read from the DNA, whereas the V and J calls and clone size are those reported in that table. Recorded for this sample are about 150,000 clones; approximately 77% of them occurred a single time. The ten most abundant clones make up 1.3% to 1.5% of the sample.

These data are taken from a study of cytomegalovirus exposure and HLA in healthy donors (dated by TCRdb to about 2017). About the study as a whole: According to an earlier analysis of a few hundred of the donors, roughly 180 million T cells yielded approximately 120 million unique TCR beta sequences and 276 Gb of sequence data. An early release that covered around 590 HLA-typed donors contained approximately 290 gigabases of sequencing data and tens of millions of unique TCR sequences. Of the 300 to 500 genotyped donors, over 80% were placed in the genetic ancestry cluster associated with self-reported Caucasian donors. The aim of the study was to test whether cataloging public T cell receptors could identify signatures of past pathogen exposure. The study used immunosequencing to profile the T cell repertoires of approximately 640 subjects and linked those repertoires to cytomegalovirus serostatus. A separate validation cohort of roughly 110 different subjects was used in addition to the roughly 670-subject first cohort. To predict cytomegalovirus infection status, the study brought together high-throughput TCR immunosequencing, statistical association of individual TCRs with disease status, and machine learning. A later analysis re-examined previously published TCR beta repertoires from about 670 donors and added high-resolution HLA genotyping to investigate patterns of TCR occurrence. Rather than drawing on any new phenotypic data, the later analysis identified candidate immune exposures from TCR beta sequences and the way those sequences occurred across donors. An earlier analysis of approximately 640 of the donors applied high-throughput TCR beta sequencing to assess whether each TCR beta V gene segment acted as functional or pseudogenic. Donor age, sex, ethnicity and CMV serostatus were compiled alongside the repertoire data. A later genetic analysis used genome-wide SNP genotypes for 398 of the 666 donors, treating that subset as a discovery cohort. All discovery cohort repertoires had been generated on a single sequencing platform. Class I and class II HLA loci were covered by the typing at four-digit resolution. The number of typed donors differed by locus: roughly 620-630 for A, B, C, DRB1 and DQB1; some 500 for DQA1; 600 to 610 for DPA1; and about 450 for DPB1. Roughly five DR-DQ haplotypes were handled as single units for association and clustering, since linkage in the cohort was strong. Across 300 to 400 genotyped donors of the cohort, an average of about 240,000 unique TCR beta nucleotide sequences per donor were sequenced, and approximately 17% of those sequences were non-productive.

The cohort was made up of 666 healthy bone marrow donors. All cohort members were sampled while nominally healthy, although unrecorded immune exposures were likely present. The donor tested CMV seronegative and was one of the 352 seronegative cohort members. Each donor provided a peripheral blood sample, and peripheral blood mononuclear cells were used for TCR beta sequencing. The Qiagen DNeasy Blood Extraction Kit was used to extract genomic DNA from the blood cell samples. General study outcomes and caveats: A further reported finding was that TCR beta sequences accurately predicted the HLA-A and HLA-B alleles for most subjects in the first cohort. Compared with the roughly 710-donor mean, donors in an Asian-associated ancestry cluster had fewer N-insertions in productive TCRs, according to a later genetic analysis. A later analysis reported that several top co-occurrence clusters appeared linked to parvovirus B19, influenza, CMV and Epstein-Barr virus. V-gene and J-gene trimming of TCR beta chains was associated with a missense DCLRE1C variant in a later genetic analysis, and the association was replicated in an independent cohort. Because counts were too low, approximately 15 rarely observed V segments, including chromosome 9 orphons, were excluded from the earlier analysis of several hundred of the donors. In a later analysis, the rate of TCR association differed among HLA loci, with DRB1 alleles having the most associated TCRs and HLA-C alleles having the fewest. It was suggested by the authors that the approach could potentially be generalized to other disease states and immunological phenotypes. In vitro tests confirmed that a few of the cytomegalovirus-associated TCR beta chains recognize cytomegalovirus antigens. In a later analysis, most CMV-associated TCR beta chains were found to appear HLA-restricted, with HLA associations seemingly driven largely by CMV exposure. In a later analysis, about 17,000 TCR beta sequences were associated with specific HLA alleles at a false discovery rate of 0.05. Across donors, most TCR sequences were observed very rarely, whereas some public TCRs were present in many individuals. HLA typing was unavailable for some donors at each locus, so association tests used only the typed subset. A total of 150 to 200 TCR beta chains were listed by the study as associated with cytomegalovirus. The classifier was reported to diagnose cytomegalovirus status with high specificity and sensitivity in both the original and validation cohorts. In a later analysis, HLA-associated TCR beta chains showed more clonal expansion and lower generation probabilities than non-associated chains that were equally common. A cluster of highly shared sequence variants was judged likely to be a technical artifact of the sequencing pipeline. The cohort was sequenced for TCR beta chains only, and without alpha or paired-chain data the features that could be detected were limited. Assigning TCR associations to individual alleles was difficult when HLA alleles, especially DR and DQ, strongly co-occurred. Sequencing depth was assumed to be roughly uniform across donors in the presence/absence analyses, though that assumption may not hold. Correlated functional status among segregating V segments might be attributable to linkage disequilibrium, but an unknown experimental factor could not be ruled out. CMV serostatus was the only immune exposure information available for the cohort. Broadly in line with IMGT annotations, most TCR beta V segments showed up in productive rearrangements about 87% or about 30% of the time in an earlier analysis of several hundred of the donors. Because the 87-base-pair reads could not distinguish some IMGT-functional V segments, including TRBV6-2 and TRBV6-3, those segments were excluded.

The chain employs TRBV27 and TRBJ2-7, and 9 junction bases match TRBD1. Sequencing input: PBMCs. The TCR was taken from a man between 18 and 29 years old in good health and CMV-seronegative. The CDR3 corresponds to CASSRPGTGSHYEQYF. Read as DNA, the sequence is TGTGCCAGCAGCCGCCCGGGGACAGGGAGCCACTACGAGCAGTACTTC.